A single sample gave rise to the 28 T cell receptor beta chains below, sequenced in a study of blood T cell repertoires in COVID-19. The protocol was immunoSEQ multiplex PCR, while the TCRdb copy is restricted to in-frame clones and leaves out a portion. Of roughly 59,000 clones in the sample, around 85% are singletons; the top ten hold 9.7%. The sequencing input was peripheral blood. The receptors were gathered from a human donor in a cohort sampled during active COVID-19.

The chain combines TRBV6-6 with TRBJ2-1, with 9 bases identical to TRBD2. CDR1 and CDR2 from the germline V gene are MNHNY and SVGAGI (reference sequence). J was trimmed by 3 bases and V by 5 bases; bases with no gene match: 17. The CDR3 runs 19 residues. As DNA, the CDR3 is TGTGCCAGCAGTCGATTCCCCACTGACCTAGCGGGAATCTACAATGAGCAGTTCTTC. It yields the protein CASSRFPTDLAGIYNEQFF.

The CDR3 region is CASSPTGPRETQYF. The CDR3 DNA is TGTGCCAGCAGCCCTACAGGCCCCAGGGAGACCCAGTACTTC. The rearrangement uses TRBV7-2 and TRBJ2-5, with TRBD1 as a possible D gene (5 bases). The CDR3 is made up of 14 amino acids. The ends were cut back, 5 bases at V and 5 bases at J, with 15 bases in the middle. Germline CDR1 SGHTA, CDR2 FQGNSA.

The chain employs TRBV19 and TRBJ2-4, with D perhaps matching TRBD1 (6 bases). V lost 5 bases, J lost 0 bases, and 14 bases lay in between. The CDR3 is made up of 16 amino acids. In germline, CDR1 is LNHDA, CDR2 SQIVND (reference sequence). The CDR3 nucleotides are TGTGCCAGTAGTTTCAGACAGGCGCTAGCCAAAAACATTCAGTACTTC. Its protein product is CASSFRQALAKNIQYF. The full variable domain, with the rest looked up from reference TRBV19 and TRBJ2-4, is DGGITQSPKYLFRKEGQNVTLSCEQNLNHDAMYWYRQDPGQGLRLIYYSQIVNDFQKGDIAEGYSVSREKKESFPLTVTSAQKNPTAFYLCASSFRQALAKNIQYFGAGTRLSVL.

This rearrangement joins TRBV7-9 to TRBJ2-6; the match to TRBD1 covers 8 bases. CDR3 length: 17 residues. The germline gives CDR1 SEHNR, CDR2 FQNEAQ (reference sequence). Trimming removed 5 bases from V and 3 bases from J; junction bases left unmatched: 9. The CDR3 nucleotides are TGTGCCAGCAGCCCCAGGCACAGGGGGAGTGGGGCCAACGTCCTGACTTTC. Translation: CASSPRHRGSGANVLTF.

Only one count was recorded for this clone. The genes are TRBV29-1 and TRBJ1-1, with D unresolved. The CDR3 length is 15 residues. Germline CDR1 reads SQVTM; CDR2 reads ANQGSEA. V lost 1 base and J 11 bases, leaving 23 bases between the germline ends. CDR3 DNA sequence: TGCAGCGTTGAAGGAGGAGGAGGTCACATCCGTTTGGCTTTCTTT. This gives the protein CSVEGGGGHIRLAFF.

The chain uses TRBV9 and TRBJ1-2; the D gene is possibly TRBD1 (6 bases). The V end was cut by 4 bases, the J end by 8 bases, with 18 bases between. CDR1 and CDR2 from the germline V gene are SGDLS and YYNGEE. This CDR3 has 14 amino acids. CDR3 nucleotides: TGTGCCAGCAGCTCCCTAGGGGGGGCGGGGGGCTACACCTTC. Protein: CASSSLGGAGGYTF.

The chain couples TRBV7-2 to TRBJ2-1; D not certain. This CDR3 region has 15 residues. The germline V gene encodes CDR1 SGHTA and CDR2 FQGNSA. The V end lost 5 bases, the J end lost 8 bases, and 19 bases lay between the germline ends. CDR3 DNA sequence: TGTGCCAGCAGCCTAACCCAGGTCTCATTCGATGAGCAGTTCTTC. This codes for CASSLTQVSFDEQFF.

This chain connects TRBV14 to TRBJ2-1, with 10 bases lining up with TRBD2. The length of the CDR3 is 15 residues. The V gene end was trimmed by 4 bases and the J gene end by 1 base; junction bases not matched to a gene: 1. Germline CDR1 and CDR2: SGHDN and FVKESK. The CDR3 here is CASSPSGSSYNEQFF. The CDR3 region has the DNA TGTGCCAGCAGCCCTAGCGGGAGTTCCTACAATGAGCAGTTCTTC.

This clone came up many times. This CDR3 is CASSPKNTGELFF. CDR3 nucleotides: TGTGCCAGCAGCCCAAAGAACACCGGGGAGCTGTTTTTT. The genes are TRBV7-3 and TRBJ2-2; no clear D. Germline values: CDR1 SGHTA, CDR2 FQGTGA. The V end was cut by 5 bases, the J end by 1 base, with 5 bases between. The CDR3 is made up of 13 amino acids.

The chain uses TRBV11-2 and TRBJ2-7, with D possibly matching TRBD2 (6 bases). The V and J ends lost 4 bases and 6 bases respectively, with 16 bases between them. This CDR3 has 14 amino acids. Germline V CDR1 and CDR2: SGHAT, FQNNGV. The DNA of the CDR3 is TGTGCCAGCAGCTGGGGCGGGGATGTGCCCGAGCAGTACTTC. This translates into CASSWGGDVPEQYF.

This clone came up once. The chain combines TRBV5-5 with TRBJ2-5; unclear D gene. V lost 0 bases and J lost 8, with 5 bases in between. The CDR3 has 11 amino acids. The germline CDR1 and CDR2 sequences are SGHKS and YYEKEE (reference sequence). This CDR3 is CASSLGLTQYF. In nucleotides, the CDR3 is TGTGCCAGCAGCTTGGGACTTACCCAGTACTTC.

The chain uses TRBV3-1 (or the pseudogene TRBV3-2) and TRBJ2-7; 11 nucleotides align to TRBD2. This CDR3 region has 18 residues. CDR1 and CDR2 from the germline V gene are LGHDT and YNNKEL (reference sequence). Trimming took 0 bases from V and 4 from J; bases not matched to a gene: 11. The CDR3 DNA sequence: TGTGCCAGCAGCCAAGACCGACTGACTAGCGGGATTCCGTACGAGCAGTACTTC. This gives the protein CASSQDRLTSGIPYEQYF.

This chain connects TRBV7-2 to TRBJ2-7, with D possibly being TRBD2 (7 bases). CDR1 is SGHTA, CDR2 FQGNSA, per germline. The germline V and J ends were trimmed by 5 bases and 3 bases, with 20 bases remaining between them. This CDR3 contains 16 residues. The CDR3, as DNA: TGTGCCAGCAGCCCCGGCCGGGGGCCTAGCGGCTACGAGCAGTACTTC. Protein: CASSPGRGPSGYEQYF.

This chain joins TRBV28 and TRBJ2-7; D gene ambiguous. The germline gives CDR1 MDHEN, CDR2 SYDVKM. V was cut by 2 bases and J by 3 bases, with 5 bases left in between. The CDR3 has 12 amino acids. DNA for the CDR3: TGTGCCAGCAGTTTAGGCGGCTACGAGCAGTACTTC. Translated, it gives CASSLGGYEQYF.

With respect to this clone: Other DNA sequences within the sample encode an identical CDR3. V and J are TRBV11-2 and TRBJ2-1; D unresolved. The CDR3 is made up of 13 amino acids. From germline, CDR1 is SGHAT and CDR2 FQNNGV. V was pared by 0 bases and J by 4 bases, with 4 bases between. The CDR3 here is CASSLESYNEQFF. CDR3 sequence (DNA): TGTGCCAGCAGCTTAGAGTCGTACAATGAGCAGTTCTTC.

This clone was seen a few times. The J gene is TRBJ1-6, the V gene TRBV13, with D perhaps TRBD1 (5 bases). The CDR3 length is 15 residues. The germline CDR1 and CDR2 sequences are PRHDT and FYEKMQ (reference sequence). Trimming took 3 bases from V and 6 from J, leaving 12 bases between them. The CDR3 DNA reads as TGTGCCAGCAGCTTTTTAGGAGGGGCTAATTCACCCCTCCACTTT. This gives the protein CASSFLGGANSPLHF.

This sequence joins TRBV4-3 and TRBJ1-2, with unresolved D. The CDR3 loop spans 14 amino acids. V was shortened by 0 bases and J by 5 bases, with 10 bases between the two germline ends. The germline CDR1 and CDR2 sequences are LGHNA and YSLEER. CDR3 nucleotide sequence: TGCGCCAGCAGCCAAGACCGCTCGGGTTATGGCTACACCTTC. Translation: CASSQDRSGYGYTF.

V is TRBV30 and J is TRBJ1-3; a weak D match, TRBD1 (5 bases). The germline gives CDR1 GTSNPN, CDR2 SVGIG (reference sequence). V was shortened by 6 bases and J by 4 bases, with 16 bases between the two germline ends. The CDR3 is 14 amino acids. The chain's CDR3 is CACSPRVGGNTIYF. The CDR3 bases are TGTGCCTGCTCACCCAGGGTAGGAGGAAACACCATATATTTT.

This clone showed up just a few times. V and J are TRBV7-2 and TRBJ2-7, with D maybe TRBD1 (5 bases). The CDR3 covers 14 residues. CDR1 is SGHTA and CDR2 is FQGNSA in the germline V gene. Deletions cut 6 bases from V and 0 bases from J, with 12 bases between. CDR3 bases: TGTGCCAGCAGATACGACAGAAACTCCTACGAGCAGTACTTC. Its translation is CASRYDRNSYEQYF.

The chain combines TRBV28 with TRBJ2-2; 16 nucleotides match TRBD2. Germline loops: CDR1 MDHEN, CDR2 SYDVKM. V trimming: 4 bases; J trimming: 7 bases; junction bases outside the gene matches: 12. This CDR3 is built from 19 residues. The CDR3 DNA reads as TGTGCCAGCAGTTCTCGTCCGGGACTAGCGGGAGGGCCCAGCGGGGAGCTGTTTTTT. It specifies CASSSRPGLAGGPSGELFF.

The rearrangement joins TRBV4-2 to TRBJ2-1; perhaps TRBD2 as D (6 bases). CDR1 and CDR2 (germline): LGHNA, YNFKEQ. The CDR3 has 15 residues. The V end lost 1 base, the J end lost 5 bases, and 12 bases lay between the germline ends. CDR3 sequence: CASSQGGTQHNEQFF. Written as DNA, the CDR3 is TGTGCCAGCAGCCAAGGAGGGACTCAACACAATGAGCAGTTCTTC.

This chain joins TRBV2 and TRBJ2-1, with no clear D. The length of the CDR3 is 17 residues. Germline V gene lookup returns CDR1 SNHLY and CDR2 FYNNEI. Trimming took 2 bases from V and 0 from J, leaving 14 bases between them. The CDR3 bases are TGTGCCAGCAGTGAAAGTAGTGATGGTAGCTCCTACAATGAGCAGTTCTTC. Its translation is CASSESSDGSSYNEQFF.

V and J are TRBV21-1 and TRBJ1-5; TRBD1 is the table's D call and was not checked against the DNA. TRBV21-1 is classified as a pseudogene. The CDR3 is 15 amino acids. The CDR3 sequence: CASSASGGGNQPQHF. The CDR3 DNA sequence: TGTGCCAGCAGCGCTTCAGGGGGCGGCAATCAGCCCCAGCATTTT.

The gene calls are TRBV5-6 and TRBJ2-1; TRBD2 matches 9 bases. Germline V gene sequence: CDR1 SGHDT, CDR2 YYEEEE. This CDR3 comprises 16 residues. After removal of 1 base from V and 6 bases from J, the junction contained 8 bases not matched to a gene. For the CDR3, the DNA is TGTGCCAGCAGCTTGTTAAAACTAGCGGGCTCCAATGAGCAGTTCTTC. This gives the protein CASSLLKLAGSNEQFF.

The CDR3 here is CASSPGRGRLYEQYF. DNA for the CDR3: TGTGCCAGCAGCCCCGGTAGGGGGCGTCTCTACGAGCAGTACTTC. The chain combines TRBV7-2 with TRBJ2-7, with TRBD1 identical over 7 bases. This CDR3 region has 15 residues. CDR1 SGHTA and CDR2 FQGNSA come from the germline V gene. Germline trimming cut 5 bases from V and 3 bases from J; bases unmatched to any gene: 10.

CDR3 sequence: CASSPRYSNYGYTF. CDR3 nucleotides: TGTGCCAGCAGCCCCCGATACTCTAACTATGGCTACACCTTC. This rearrangement joins TRBV7-2 to TRBJ1-2; D remains ambiguous. Trimming cost V 5 bases and J 0 bases, with 10 bases left between them. The CDR3 sequence is 14 residues long. Germline-derived CDR1 and CDR2 are SGHTA and FQGNSA.

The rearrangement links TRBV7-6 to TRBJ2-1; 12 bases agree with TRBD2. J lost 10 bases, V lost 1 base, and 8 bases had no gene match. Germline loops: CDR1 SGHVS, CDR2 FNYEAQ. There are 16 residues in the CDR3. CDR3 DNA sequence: TGTGCCAGCAGCTTAGTAAGTGTCCTAGCGGGAGGGGAGCAGTTCTTC. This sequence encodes CASSLVSVLAGGEQFF.

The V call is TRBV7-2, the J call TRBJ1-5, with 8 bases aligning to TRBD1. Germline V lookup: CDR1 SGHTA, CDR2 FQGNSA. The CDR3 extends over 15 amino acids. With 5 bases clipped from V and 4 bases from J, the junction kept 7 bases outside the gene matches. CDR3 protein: CASSPTGVLNQPQHF. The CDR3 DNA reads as TGTGCCAGCAGCCCGACAGGGGTCCTAAATCAGCCCCAGCATTTT. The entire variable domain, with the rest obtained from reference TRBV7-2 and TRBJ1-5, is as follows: GAGVSQSPSNKVTEKGKDVELRCDPISGHTALYWYRQSLGQGLEFLIYFQGNSAPDKSGLPSDRFSAERTGGSVSTLTIQRTQQEDSAVYLCASSPTGVLNQPQHFGDGTRLSIL.